This is a list of T cell receptor beta chains from one sample in a study of OX40 agonist ivuxolimab in advanced cancers. Method: immunoSEQ multiplex PCR; TCRdb's copy keeps in-frame clones and lacks some. Among tens of thousands of clones listed, just under 90% were seen once. The specimen was CD4+ or CD8+ T cells sorted from blood, collected in a trial of the OX40 agonist ivuxolimab. The receptors shown here come from an adult with an advanced solid tumor such as melanoma, head and neck, liver or kidney cancer. The CDR3 runs from the conserved cysteine through the conserved F or W. Each record gives: V gene, clone size, J gene, D gene, CDR3 protein, CDR3 DNA. The D gene is left open where the match is weak. For some rows the clone size is stated as once, few or many, or as a class when expanded; others skip it.

TRBV5-6,.,TRBJ2-7,TRBD2,CASGSGSEQYF,TGTGCCAGCGGTAGCGGGAGCGAGCAGTACTTC
TRBV28,.,TRBJ2-7,.,CASSLAAYEQYF,TGTGCCAGCAGTTTAGCGGCCTACGAGCAGTACTTC
TRBV30,.,TRBJ2-7,TRBD2,CAWSGSGRTYEQYF,TGTGCCTGGAGCGGTAGCGGGAGAACCTACGAGCAGTACTTC
TRBV6-1,.,TRBJ1-1,.,CASIRRFTEAFF,TGTGCCAGCATAAGGAGGTTCACTGAAGCTTTCTTT
TRBV28,.,TRBJ2-2,.,CASTITGANTGELFF,TGTGCCAGCACCATTACGGGAGCGAACACCGGGGAGCTGTTTTTT
TRBV7-8,few,TRBJ2-7,.,CASSLYTQRTYEQYF,TGTGCCAGCAGCTTATATACGCAGCGCACCTACGAGCAGTACTTC
TRBV2,.,TRBJ2-1,.,CATPEGSNNEQFF,TGTGCCACCCCAGAAGGGAGCAATAATGAGCAGTTCTTC
TRBV15,few,TRBJ1-5,TRBD1,CATSLGTGGYQPQHF,TGTGCCACCAGCCTCGGGACAGGGGGTTATCAGCCCCAGCATTTT
TRBV13,.,TRBJ1-2,.,CASSQGRYGYTF,TGTGCCAGCAGCCAGGGCCGCTATGGCTACACCTTC
TRBV28,.,TRBJ1-4,.,CASSLFRGSWEKLFF,TGTGCCAGCAGTTTATTCCGGGGTTCGTGGGAAAAACTGTTTTTT
TRBV28,.,TRBJ2-7,.,CASTPRRSSYEQYF,TGTGCCAGCACCCCTAGACGTTCCTCCTACGAGCAGTACTTC
TRBV10-3,.,TRBJ1-2,TRBD1,CAISESGQGVYGYTF,TGTGCCATCAGTGAGTCCGGGCAGGGGGTATATGGCTACACCTTC
TRBV7-9,.,TRBJ2-7,.,CASSTRGGEQYF,TGTGCCAGCAGCACCCGGGGAGGAGAGCAGTACTTC
TRBV11-1,.,TRBJ2-3,TRBD1,CASSSPVVTGLFTDTQYF,TGTGCCAGCAGTTCCCCGGTGGTGACAGGGCTTTTCACAGATACGCAGTATTTT
TRBV18,.,TRBJ2-7,.,CASSLGRGYEQYF,TGTGCCAGCTCACTGGGCAGGGGCTACGAGCAGTACTTC
TRBV6-5,.,TRBJ1-2,.,CASSYSSGTIYGYTF,TGTGCCAGCAGTTACTCGTCCGGGACAATCTATGGCTACACCTTC
TRBV28,.,TRBJ2-1,TRBD2,CASSFPTSGGTREQFF,TGTGCCAGCAGTTTCCCGACTAGCGGGGGGACTCGCGAGCAGTTCTTC
TRBV27,.,TRBJ1-2,.,CASSFKRGGSGYTF,TGTGCCAGCAGTTTTAAACGGGGGGGCTCTGGCTACACCTTC
TRBV18,.,TRBJ2-7,TRBD2,CASSPTLAGGPYEQYF,TGTGCCAGCTCACCCACACTAGCGGGGGGGCCGTACGAGCAGTACTTC
TRBV19,.,TRBJ2-5,.,CASSIQPGRGEFHRQETQYF,TGTGCCAGTAGTATTCAACCAGGCAGGGGTGAGTTTCATCGCCAAGAGACCCAGTACTTC
TRBV15,.,TRBJ2-1,.,CATSRNAGPDEQFF,TGTGCCACCAGCAGAAATGCAGGCCCGGATGAGCAGTTCTTC
TRBV19,.,TRBJ1-4,.,CASTTRGANEKLFF,TGTGCCAGTACGACGAGGGGAGCTAATGAAAAACTGTTTTTT
TRBV19,.,TRBJ2-1,.,CASSIDAGEIPYNEQFF,TGTGCCAGTAGTATAGATGCCGGGGAAATACCCTACAATGAGCAGTTCTTC
TRBV6-4,.,TRBJ2-7,.,CASSEGNGPYEQYF,TGTGCCAGCAGTGAAGGAAATGGACCTTACGAGCAGTACTTC